This T cell receptor beta chain was retrieved from a study of CD8+ T cells in alopecia areata. Treatment: oral pan-JAK inhibitor, 5-10 mg twice daily. The ends lost 4 bases at V and 3 bases at J; junction bases unmatched: 1. The CDR3 extends over 13 amino acids. Germline V CDR1 and CDR2: MNHEY, SVGAGI. In each case, RNA was isolated and then reverse transcribed into cDNA as the sequencing template. Sequencing used immunoSEQ multiplex PCR; TCRdb keeps in-frame clones, though not all of them. The repertoire holds tens of thousands of clones, roughly 70% seen once, with roughly a quarter in the top ten. The sequencing here drew on CD8+ T cells sorted from blood, taken at week 24, from a patient treated with tofacitinib. This rearrangement joins TRBV6-5 to TRBJ2-7; 9 bases are a match to TRBD2. The TCR originated in a human donor with alopecia areata. The CDR3 region has the DNA TGTGCCAGCAGTTTAGCGGGAGTCTACGAGCAGTACTTC. Protein product: CASSLAGVYEQYF.